Below are 25 T cell receptor beta chains sequenced from a single sample in a study of T-cell memory formation after mild COVID-19. TCRdb called the 5' RACE reads again in MiXCR, with one record for every CDR3 protein. The sample includes under 250,000 distinct CDR3 sequences, 9% to 10% of them seen just once. The sequenced material came from PBMCs or a T cell subset sorted from them (not recorded which). The source of these receptors is a man aged 18 to 29 who had mild COVID-19 (a few samples of this study predate the infection). Cell type and time point are not known.

This clonotype was seen repeatedly, ten times or more. CDR3 protein: CASSFGLTGDTQYF. DNA of the CDR3: TGTGCCAGCAGCTTTGGACTCACGGGGGATACGCAGTATTTT. J is TRBJ2-3 and V is TRBV7-9, with TRBD2 as a possible D gene (5 bases). Germline-derived CDR1 and CDR2 are SEHNR and FQNEAQ (reference sequence). Trimming removed 3 bases at V and 6 bases at J, with 13 bases between. The CDR3 consists of 14 residues.

Only a few counts were recorded for this clonotype. The chain couples TRBV7-2 to TRBJ2-7, with D possibly matching TRBD2 (6 bases). V dropped 5 bases and J dropped 3 bases, with 17 bases sitting between them. The CDR3 is 15 residues long. Germline assignment: CDR1 SGHTA and CDR2 FQGNSA. CDR3 in amino acids: CASSRAPGARYEQYF. DNA for the CDR3: TGTGCCAGCAGCAGGGCTCCGGGAGCGCGCTACGAGCAGTACTTC.

This chain links TRBV7-2 with TRBJ1-1, with 10 bases fitting TRBD1. The length of the CDR3 is 13 residues. Germline lookup yields CDR1 SGHTA and CDR2 FQGNSA. J lost 8 bases, V lost 4 bases, and 4 bases had no gene match. For the CDR3, the DNA is TGTGCCAGCAGCTCAGGACAGGGGGTCGAAGCTTTCTTT. It yields the protein CASSSGQGVEAFF.

This clonotype was seen only a few times. The chain employs TRBV28 and TRBJ2-2, with 9 bases matching TRBD1. The CDR3 is 16 residues long. J lost 1 base, V lost 5 bases, and 5 bases had no gene match. The germline V gene has CDR1 MDHEN and CDR2 SYDVKM. Here the CDR3 DNA reads TGTGCCAGCAGTACCCCGACAGGGGGGAACACCGGGGAGCTGTTTTTT. Its protein is CASSTPTGGNTGELFF. Based on the CDR3 plus reference TRBV28 and TRBJ2-2, the full variable domain is DVKVTQSSRYLVKRTGEKVFLECVQDMDHENMFWYRQDPGLGLRLIYFSYDVKMKEKGDIPEGYSVSREKKERFSLILESASTNQTSMYLCASSTPTGGNTGELFFGEGSRLTVL.

This sequence joins TRBV12-3 or TRBV12-4 and TRBJ2-3; perhaps TRBD2 as D (6 bases). The ends were cut back, 6 bases at V and 4 bases at J, with 17 bases in the middle. This CDR3 spans 15 amino acids. The CDR3 spells CASRVAPRGADTQYF. DNA of the CDR3: TGTGCCAGCAGGGTGGCCCCCCGCGGGGCAGATACGCAGTATTTT.

The V gene is TRBV2, the J gene TRBJ2-1; unclear D gene. Trimming pared 10 bases from V and 5 bases from J, leaving 15 bases between. CDR3 size: 13 residues. Germline V gives CDR1 SNHLY, CDR2 FYNNEI. CDR3 region: CATSTETDNEQFF. The CDR3 DNA sequence: TGTGCCACCTCTACGGAAACAGACAATGAGCAGTTCTTC.

This clonotype has just a few counts. The rearrangement joins TRBV28 to TRBJ2-1; 7 positions match TRBD2. J lost 5 bases, V lost 9 bases, and 16 bases had no gene match. This CDR3 spans 16 amino acids. Germline CDR1 is MDHEN and CDR2 is SYDVKM. The DNA for the CDR3 is TGTGCCAGTATGAGCGGGACCCCTACTTTAGACAATGAGCAGTTCTTC. Translating it yields CASMSGTPTLDNEQFF.

This clonotype was seen a handful of times. This sequence joins TRBV5-1 and TRBJ2-2; D is unresolved. The CDR3 consists of 14 residues. Per germline, CDR1 SGHRS and CDR2 YFSETQ. V was pared by 5 bases and J by 5 bases, with 13 bases between. Here the CDR3 DNA reads TGCGCCAGCAGAGGCACCGCCCTAACCGGGGAGCTGTTTTTT. Protein: CASRGTALTGELFF.

This chain links TRBV12-3 or TRBV12-4 with TRBJ2-7, with 7 nucleotides matching TRBD1. The CDR3 is 14 amino acids. The V segment lost 7 bases and the J segment 2 bases; nucleotides outside the gene matches: 8. This chain's CDR3 is CASTSQTGPYEQYF. For the CDR3, the DNA is TGTGCCAGCACCTCCCAGACAGGGCCCTACGAGCAGTACTTC.

This clonotype was counted at least ten times. This chain links TRBV6-5 with TRBJ1-6; TRBD1 is a possible D gene (6 bases). The CDR3 contains 17 residues. CDR1 and CDR2 (germline): MNHEY, SVGAGI. With 0 bases removed from V and 2 bases from J, the gap between germline ends came to 11 bases. The CDR3 loop reads CASSYSARGAYNSPLHF. In DNA, the CDR3 is TGTGCCAGCAGTTACTCGGCCAGGGGCGCCTATAATTCACCCCTCCACTTT.

This clonotype was seen only a few times. The chain carries TRBV7-3 and TRBJ2-1, with D maybe TRBD1 (5 bases). The CDR3 extends over 14 amino acids. The germline gives CDR1 SGHTA, CDR2 FQGTGA. The V and J ends lost 5 bases and 7 bases respectively, with 15 bases between them. CDR3 nucleotides: TGTGCCAGCAGCCCCCTCGCGCAGGGAAATGAGCAGTTCTTC. It specifies CASSPLAQGNEQFF.

This clonotype was found many times. The V call is TRBV5-1, the J call TRBJ2-6; a weak D match, TRBD1 (5 bases). The CDR3 extends over 15 amino acids. V was cut by 1 base and J by 0 bases, with 5 bases left in between. The germline CDR1 and CDR2 sequences are SGHRS and YFSETQ. The CDR3 region is CASSLTGSGANVLTF. CDR3 sequence (DNA): TGCGCCAGCAGCTTGACAGGCTCTGGGGCCAACGTCCTGACTTTC.

This clonotype has just a few counts. CDR3 loop: CASSPQGQGLSEAFF. The CDR3 nucleotides are TGTGCCAGCAGCCCCCAGGGACAGGGTTTGTCTGAAGCTTTCTTT. The V gene is TRBV7-9, the J gene TRBJ1-1; 9 bases align to TRBD1. Trimming at V came to 5 bases and at J to 6 bases, leaving 10 bases not matched to a gene. Germline CDR1 reads SEHNR; CDR2 reads FQNEAQ (reference sequence). This CDR3 has 15 residues.

There are a few counts of this clonotype. The V gene is TRBV11-2, the J gene TRBJ1-2; D might be TRBD1 (5 bases). The CDR3 runs 18 residues. Germline V CDR1 and CDR2: SGHAT, FQNNGV. V was shortened by 4 bases and J by 0 bases, with 21 bases between the two germline ends. CDR3 loop: CASSSHHGRAKANYGYTF. DNA for the CDR3: TGTGCCAGCAGCTCACACCACGGCAGGGCTAAAGCTAACTATGGCTACACCTTC.

This clonotype has more than one count but fewer than ten. The rearrangement joins TRBV7-8 to TRBJ1-5; D is unresolved. This CDR3 is 15 amino acids long. Germline values: CDR1 SGHVS, CDR2 FQNEAQ. The germline V and J ends were trimmed by 5 bases and 1 base, with 12 bases remaining between them. CDR3 region: CASSQLGRSNQPQHF. The CDR3 nucleotides read TGTGCCAGCAGCCAGCTAGGCAGGAGCAATCAGCCCCAGCATTTT.

This clonotype was detected a few times. This chain links TRBV7-3 with TRBJ2-3; the D is unclear. V lost 3 bases, J lost 2 bases, and 9 bases lay in between. The CDR3 runs to 14 residues. Germline V lookup: CDR1 SGHTA, CDR2 FQGTGA. The DNA of the CDR3 is TGTGCCAGCAGCTTTGGACGTAACACAGATACGCAGTATTTT. Its translation: CASSFGRNTDTQYF.

This clonotype has a handful of counts. The DNA of the CDR3 is TGTGCCAGCAGTGAACAGGGCTATGGCTACACCTTC. The encoded protein is CASSEQGYGYTF. This chain uses TRBV2 with TRBJ1-2, with a tentative D call TRBD1 (5 bases). Germline CDR1 and CDR2: SNHLY and FYNNEI. The CDR3 is made up of 12 amino acids. V lost 2 bases and J 4 bases, leaving 5 bases between the germline ends.

The chain carries TRBV4-3 and TRBJ1-2; D may be TRBD1 (6 bases). Germline assignment: CDR1 LGHNA and CDR2 YSLEER. The V and J ends lost 2 bases and 8 bases respectively, with 15 bases between them. The CDR3 spans 14 residues. CDR3 in amino acids: CASSQPQGNGGYTF. CDR3 DNA sequence: TGCGCCAGCAGCCAACCCCAGGGGAATGGAGGCTACACCTTC.

This clonotype was seen repeatedly, ten times or more. The rearrangement joins TRBV2 to TRBJ2-7; TRBD1 or TRBD2 may be the D gene (5 bases each). This CDR3 has 13 residues. Germline CDR1 SNHLY, CDR2 FYNNEI. V was trimmed by 4 bases and J by 6 bases, leaving 13 bases between them. The CDR3, as DNA: TGTGCCAGCAGTGGCTCCGGGACGTCCGAGCAGTACGTC. Its translation: CASSGSGTSEQYV.

This clonotype turned up a few times. The chain carries TRBV20-1 and TRBJ2-3; possible D gene TRBD2, 6 bases. Germline CDR1 reads DFQATT; CDR2 reads SNEGSKA (reference sequence). This CDR3 has 15 amino acids. Between the trimmed V and J ends, which lost 1 base and 2 bases, there was a span of 13 bases. CDR3 loop: CSARGGTSNTDTQYF. Written as DNA, the CDR3 is TGCAGTGCTAGAGGCGGGACTTCTAACACAGATACGCAGTATTTT.

For the CDR3, the DNA is TGCAGTGCTAGAACCCCTGGGGGAGGCGAGACCCAGTACTTC. Translated, it gives CSARTPGGGETQYF. The chain is built from TRBV20-1 and TRBJ2-5, with D possibly being TRBD2 (6 bases). The germline gives CDR1 DFQATT, CDR2 SNEGSKA (reference sequence). This CDR3 has 14 residues. Trimming left V 2 bases short and J 5 bases short, with 15 bases between.

This rearrangement joins TRBV12-3 or TRBV12-4 to TRBJ2-3, with 8 bases that match TRBD2. The junction had 5 bases not matched to a gene; V was cut back by 3 bases and J by 6 bases. The CDR3 extends over 14 amino acids. CDR3: CASSLSGGGDTQYF. Here the CDR3 DNA reads TGTGCCAGCAGTTTGTCCGGGGGGGGTGATACGCAGTATTTT.

This chain links TRBV7-3 with TRBJ1-1; perhaps TRBD1 as D (6 bases). Trimming removed 5 bases at V and 5 bases at J, with 15 bases between. CDR1 and CDR2 from the germline V gene are SGHTA and FQGTGA. There are 14 residues in the CDR3. The DNA for the CDR3 is TGTGCCAGCAGCCCCACAGGGAGGGGGACTGAAGCTTTCTTT. Translation gives CASSPTGRGTEAFF.

CDR3 residues: CASSLADSPLHF. In nucleotides, the CDR3 is TGTGCCAGCAGTCTCGCGGATTCACCCCTCCACTTT. The chain links TRBV2 to TRBJ1-6, with D uncertain. The V gene lost 5 bases and the J gene lost 8 bases, with 7 bases spanning the gap. The CDR3 is 12 amino acids. Germline V gene sequence: CDR1 SNHLY, CDR2 FYNNEI.

This clonotype was detected a few times. The chain's CDR3 is CASSQDSPADTQYF. CDR3 nucleotide sequence: TGTGCCAGCAGCCAGGACAGTCCCGCGGATACGCAGTATTTT. The chain combines TRBV7-2 with TRBJ2-3, with a weak D call TRBD1 (6 bases). Trimming shortened V by 5 bases and J by 6 bases, and 15 bases separated the two germline ends. The CDR3 runs to 14 residues. Germline loops: CDR1 SGHTA, CDR2 FQGNSA.